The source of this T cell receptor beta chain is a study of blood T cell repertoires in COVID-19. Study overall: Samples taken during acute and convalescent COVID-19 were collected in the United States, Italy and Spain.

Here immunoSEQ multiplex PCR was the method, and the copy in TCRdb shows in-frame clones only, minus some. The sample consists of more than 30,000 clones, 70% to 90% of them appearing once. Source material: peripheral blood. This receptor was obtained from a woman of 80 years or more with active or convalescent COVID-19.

The CDR3 loop is CASSVTSSYEQYF. The CDR3 DNA sequence: TGTGCCAGCAGTGTGACTAGCAGCTACGAGCAGTACTTC. The chain links TRBV5-4 to TRBJ2-7; 7 bases agree with TRBD2. Per the germline V gene, CDR1 is SGHNT and CDR2 is YYREEE (reference sequence). Trimming took 5 bases from V and 3 from J; bases not matched to a gene: 5. The CDR3 loop spans 13 amino acids.